The source of this TCR beta chain is a study of cytomegalovirus exposure and HLA in healthy donors. In the PCR, 60 Vbeta and 13 Jbeta primers were used. Measured with immunoSEQ multiplex PCR; TCRdb has only the in-frame clones, and not every one. The sample has 140,000 or so clones, approximately 80% seen once; the top ten hold around 4.5%. The CDR3 sequence is 13 residues long. Trimming stripped 2 bases from V and 6 bases from J, with 8 bases between. The germline V gene has CDR1 MRHNA and CDR2 SNTAGT. Sequences were obtained from PBMCs. The genes are TRBV6-4 and TRBJ1-5; D remains ambiguous. The source of this sequence is a woman aged 40 to 50 in good health and CMV-seropositive. CDR3 nucleotide sequence: TGTGCCAGCAGTGACAGGGCGGGTCAGCCCCAGCATTTT. Translated: CASSDRAGQPQHF.